The text below deals with one T cell receptor (beta chain). Residents of 20 to 25 US areas, aged roughly 18 to 89 years, made up the participants. Participants' own reports of clinical history determined their cohort assignment. This specimen comes from a study of blood T cell repertoires in COVID-19. Study context: PBMCs, B-cell-depleted T cells, or T cells were the source of the cDNA or gDNA that made up the material.

The CDR3 is 16 amino acids. The V gene's germline CDR1 is MNHEY and CDR2 SVGAGI. V lost 4 bases to trimming and J lost 9 bases; unmatched junction nucleotides: 10. Source study methods: It was from reference gene primer amplification that nucleated cell counts were estimated. The data were produced by immunoSEQ multiplex PCR, yet TCRdb's version contains in-frame clones alone and is incomplete. V, J and clone size derive from that table, while D and trimming were established from the DNA sequence. The sample includes about 260,000 clones, 80% to 90% of them seen just once. Sequencing was done on a sample of PBMCs or T cells enriched from blood (not recorded which). The sequence was collected from a man aged 25-45 years with acute COVID-19. The chain has TRBV6-5 and TRBJ2-1; TRBD1 matches at 12 bases. CDR3 sequence: CASSSPGTGGHSEQFF. In DNA, the CDR3 is TGTGCCAGCAGTTCGCCCGGGACAGGGGGCCACAGTGAGCAGTTCTTC.